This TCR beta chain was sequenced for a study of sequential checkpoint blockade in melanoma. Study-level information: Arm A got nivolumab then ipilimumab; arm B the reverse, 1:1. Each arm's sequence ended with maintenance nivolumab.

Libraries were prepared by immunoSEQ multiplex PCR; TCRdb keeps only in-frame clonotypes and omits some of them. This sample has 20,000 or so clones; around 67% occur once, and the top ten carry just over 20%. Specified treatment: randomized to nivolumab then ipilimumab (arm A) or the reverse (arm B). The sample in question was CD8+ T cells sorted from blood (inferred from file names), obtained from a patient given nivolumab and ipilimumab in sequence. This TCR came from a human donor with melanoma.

The CDR3 loop reads CASRGSQGTIEAFF. DNA for the CDR3: TGTGCCAGTAGGGGATCACAGGGGACAATTGAAGCTTTCTTT. V usage is TRBV19 and J usage is TRBJ1-1; 7 bases line up with TRBD1. Germline V CDR1 and CDR2: LNHDA, SQIVND (reference sequence). The CDR3 sequence is 14 residues long. V trimming: 6 bases; J trimming: 7 bases; junction bases outside the gene matches: 11.